The clone carrying this T cell receptor beta chain has ten or more counts. The antigen is undetermined. The data stem from a study of CD8 T cells in ankylosing spondylitis. Study observations and caveats: Earlier authors reported some of these motif variants in reactive arthritis synovial fluid and blood. The clones that were linked to disease were reported to be significantly enriched in matched synovial fluid samples from ankylosing spondylitis patients. The study identified a TCR beta motif of several highly homologous variants that appeared characteristic of ankylosing spondylitis blood.

The CDR3 consists of 13 residues. Germline V gene data show CDR1 as KGHSH and CDR2 as LQKENI. V lost 4 bases, J lost 7 bases, and 4 bases stayed unmatched. Quantitative 5'-RACE with molecular barcodes produced the TCR beta libraries. One entry per CDR3 protein results from TCRdb running MiXCR on the 5' RACE reads. In the table there are some 38,000 distinct CDR3 sequences, 10% of which are singletons. The TCR was taken from a male donor with ankylosing spondylitis or in good health (not recorded which). The V call is TRBV18, the J call TRBJ2-1; TRBD2 matches at 7 bases. The sample comprised blood, either unsorted or a sorted T cell fraction (not recorded which). The CDR3 loop is CASSRGLENEQFF. The CDR3 DNA sequence: TGTGCCAGCTCACGAGGACTAGAAAATGAGCAGTTCTTC.